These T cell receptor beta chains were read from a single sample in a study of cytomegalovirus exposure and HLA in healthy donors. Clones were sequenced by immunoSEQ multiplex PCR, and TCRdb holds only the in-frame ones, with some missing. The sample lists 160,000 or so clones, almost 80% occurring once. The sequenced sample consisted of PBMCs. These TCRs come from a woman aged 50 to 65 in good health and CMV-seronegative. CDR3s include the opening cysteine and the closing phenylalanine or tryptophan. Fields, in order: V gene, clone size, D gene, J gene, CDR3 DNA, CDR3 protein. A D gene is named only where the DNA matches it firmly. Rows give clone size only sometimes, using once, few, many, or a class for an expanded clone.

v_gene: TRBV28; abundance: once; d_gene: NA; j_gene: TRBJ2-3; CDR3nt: TGTGCCAGCAGTTGGGACAGAGGGGGGGATACGCAGTATTTT; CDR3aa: CASSWDRGGDTQYF
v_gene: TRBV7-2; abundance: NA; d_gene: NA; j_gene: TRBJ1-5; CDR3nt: TGTGCCAGCAGCTTAGTACAGGGTTCGAATCAGCCCCAGCATTTT; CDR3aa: CASSLVQGSNQPQHF
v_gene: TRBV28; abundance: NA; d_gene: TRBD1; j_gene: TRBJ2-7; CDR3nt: TGTGCCAGTCGAACGGGACAGACCTCCTTCTACGAGCAGTACTTC; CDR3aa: CASRTGQTSFYEQYF
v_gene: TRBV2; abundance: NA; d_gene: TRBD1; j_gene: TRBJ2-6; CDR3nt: TGTGCCAGCAGTACCGGACAGGGAAGCTCTGGGGCCAACGTCCTGACTTTC; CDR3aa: CASSTGQGSSGANVLTF
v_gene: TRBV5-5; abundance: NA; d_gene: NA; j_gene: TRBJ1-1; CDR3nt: TGTGCCAGCAGCGGATACAGCAAATGGACTGAAGCTTTCTTT; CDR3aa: CASSGYSKWTEAFF
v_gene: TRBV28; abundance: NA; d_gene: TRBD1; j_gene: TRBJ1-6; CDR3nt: TGTGCCAGCATCCCCCGGGGACAGGATAGCTCCTATAATTCACCCCTCCACTTT; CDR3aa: CASIPRGQDSSYNSPLHF
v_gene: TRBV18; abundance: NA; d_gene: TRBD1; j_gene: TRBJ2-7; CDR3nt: TGTGCCAGCTCAGTAACAGGGGGCAGAGGGTATTACGAGCAGTACTTC; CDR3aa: CASSVTGGRGYYEQYF
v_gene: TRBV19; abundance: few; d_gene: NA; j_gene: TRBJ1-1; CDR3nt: TGTGCCACCCGCGGCTGGGGGGAATCAGCGAACACTGAAGCTTTCTTT; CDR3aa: CATRGWGESANTEAFF
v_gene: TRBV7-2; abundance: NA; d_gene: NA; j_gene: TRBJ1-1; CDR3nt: TGTGCCAGCAGCTTACGACTGGCAGAGAACACTGAAGCTTTCTTT; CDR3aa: CASSLRLAENTEAFF
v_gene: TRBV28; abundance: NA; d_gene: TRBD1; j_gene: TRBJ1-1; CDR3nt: TGTGCCAGCAGCTCATCCGGGACAGAGAACACTGAAGCTTTCTTT; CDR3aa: CASSSSGTENTEAFF
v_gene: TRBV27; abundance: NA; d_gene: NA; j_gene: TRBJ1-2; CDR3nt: TGTGCCAGCGGGACAAACTATGGCTACACCTTC; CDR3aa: CASGTNYGYTF
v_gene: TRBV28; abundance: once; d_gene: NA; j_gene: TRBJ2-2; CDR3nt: TGTGCCAGCAGTTGGCTAACAGGGTGGAACACCGGGGAGCTGTTTTTT; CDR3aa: CASSWLTGWNTGELFF
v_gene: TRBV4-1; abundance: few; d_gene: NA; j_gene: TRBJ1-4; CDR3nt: TGCGCCAGCAGCCAACCCGCGGACAGAGCCTTTTTT; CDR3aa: CASSQPADRAFF
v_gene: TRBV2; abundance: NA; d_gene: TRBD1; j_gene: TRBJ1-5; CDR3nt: TGTGCCAGCAGTGGACAGGGGTTGAGCAATCAGCCCCAGCATTTT; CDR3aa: CASSGQGLSNQPQHF